This entry features one T cell receptor beta chain sequence. Its antigen is undetermined. These data are taken from a study of T cell repertoires in cytomegalovirus infection. Looking at the study overall: Public TCR beta signatures indicated both CMV infection and matching HLA type. General observations from the study: Based on cumulative public TCR beta family frequency, carriers of CMV plus the relevant HLA were identified. Across the ex vivo response, the dominant clonotypes were HLA-C-restricted CMV-specific TCR beta clonotypes.

Each CDR3 protein gets one entry after TCRdb re-called the reads with MiXCR. Of some 350,000 distinct CDR3 sequences listed, roughly 36% are singletons. This CDR3 has 13 amino acids. The germline V gene has CDR1 SGHTA and CDR2 FQGNSA. Trimming took off 4 bases at V and 8 bases at J, with 11 bases between the two ends. The TCR was taken from a human donor in good health (CMV status not recorded). Some clones in this sample may be carry-over from other donors' samples. The J gene is TRBJ1-4, the V gene TRBV7-2; TRBD1 might be the D (5 bases). Sample: cultured PBMCs, taken from culture after CMV antigen stimulation. This chain's CDR3 is CASSSREREKLFF. DNA for the CDR3: TGTGCCAGCAGCTCCAGGGAGCGGGAAAAACTGTTTTTT.